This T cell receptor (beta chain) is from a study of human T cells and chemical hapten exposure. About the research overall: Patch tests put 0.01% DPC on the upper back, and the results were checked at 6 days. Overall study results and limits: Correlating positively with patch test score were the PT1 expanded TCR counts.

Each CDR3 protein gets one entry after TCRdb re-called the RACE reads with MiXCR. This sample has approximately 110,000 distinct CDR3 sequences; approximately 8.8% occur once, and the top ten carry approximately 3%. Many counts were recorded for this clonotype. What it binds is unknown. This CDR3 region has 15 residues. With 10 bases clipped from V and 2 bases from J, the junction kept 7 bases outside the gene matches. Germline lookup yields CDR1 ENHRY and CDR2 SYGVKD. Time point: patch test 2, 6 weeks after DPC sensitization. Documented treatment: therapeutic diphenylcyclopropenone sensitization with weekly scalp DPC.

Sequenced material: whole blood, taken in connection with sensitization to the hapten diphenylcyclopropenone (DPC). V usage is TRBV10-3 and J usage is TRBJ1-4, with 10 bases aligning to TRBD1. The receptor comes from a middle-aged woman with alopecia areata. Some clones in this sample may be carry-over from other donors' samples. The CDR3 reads CATAGQGGTNEKLFF. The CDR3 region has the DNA TGTGCCACTGCCGGACAGGGGGGGACTAATGAAAAACTGTTTTTT.